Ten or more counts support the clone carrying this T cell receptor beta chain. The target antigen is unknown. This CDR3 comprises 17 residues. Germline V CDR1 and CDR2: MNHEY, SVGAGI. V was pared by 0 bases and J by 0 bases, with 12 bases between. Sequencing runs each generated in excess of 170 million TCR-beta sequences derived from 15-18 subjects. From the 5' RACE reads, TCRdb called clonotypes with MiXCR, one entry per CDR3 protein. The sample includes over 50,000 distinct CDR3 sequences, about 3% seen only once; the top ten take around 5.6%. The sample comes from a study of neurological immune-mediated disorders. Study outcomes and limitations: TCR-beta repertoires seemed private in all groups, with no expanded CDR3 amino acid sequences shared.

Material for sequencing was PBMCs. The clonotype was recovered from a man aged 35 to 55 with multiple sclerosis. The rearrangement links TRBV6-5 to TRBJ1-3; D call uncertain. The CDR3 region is CASSYSNRMFSGNTIYF. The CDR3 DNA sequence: TGTGCCAGCAGTTACTCGAACCGAATGTTCTCTGGAAACACCATATATTTT.